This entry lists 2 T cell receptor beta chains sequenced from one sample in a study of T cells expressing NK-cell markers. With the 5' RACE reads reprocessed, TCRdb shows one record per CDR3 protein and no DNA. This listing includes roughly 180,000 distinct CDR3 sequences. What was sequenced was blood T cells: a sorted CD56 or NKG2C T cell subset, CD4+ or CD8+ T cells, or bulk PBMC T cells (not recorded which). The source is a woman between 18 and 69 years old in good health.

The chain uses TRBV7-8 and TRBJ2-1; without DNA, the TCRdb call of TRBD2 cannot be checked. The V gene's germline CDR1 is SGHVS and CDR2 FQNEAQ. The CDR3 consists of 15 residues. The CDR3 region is CASSLALGLALRPFF.

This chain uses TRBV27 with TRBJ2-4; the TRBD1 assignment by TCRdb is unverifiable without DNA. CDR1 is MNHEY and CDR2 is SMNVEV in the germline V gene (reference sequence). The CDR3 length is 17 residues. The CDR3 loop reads CASRPGHNGLAKNIQYF.